The entry below describes one T cell receptor beta chain. Its antigen is as yet unknown. CDR1 LGHNA and CDR2 YNFKEQ come from the germline V gene. J was trimmed by 0 bases and V by 1 base; bases with no gene match: 8. The CDR3 spans 17 residues. These data come from a study of T cell responses to AZD1222 COVID-19 vaccine. Study results and limitations: Reportedly, close to half of spike-specific TCRs are directed against unmutated variant regions.

Assay: immunoSEQ multiplex PCR; the TCRdb copy retains only in-frame clones and omits some. The sample has roughly 150,000 clones, roughly 89% seen once. This TCR derives from an adult in good health. Source: peripheral blood, taken on day 0 of AZD1222 vaccination. The V gene is TRBV4-2, the J gene TRBJ1-1; 7 positions agree with TRBD1. The CDR3 DNA follows: TGTGCCAGCAGCCAAGCAGGGGGTTTTGCGCTGAACACTGAAGCTTTCTTT. It is translated as CASSQAGGFALNTEAFF.